This TCR beta chain was recovered during a study of blood T cell repertoires in COVID-19. The wider study: Samples came from the United States, Italy and Spain, spanning acute and convalescent COVID-19. In each case, the material was cDNA or gDNA derived from T cells, B-cell-depleted T cells, or PBMCs.

This clone was recorded a few times. The J segment lost 3 bases and the V segment lost 4 bases, leaving 6 bases of the junction unmatched. The CDR3 contains 15 residues. Germline values: CDR1 MGHRA, CDR2 YSYEKL. Per the authors' pipeline: Amplification of reference gene primers provided the estimated nucleated cell counts. This table comes from immunoSEQ multiplex PCR, and its TCRdb copy is limited to in-frame clones, with some not included. V, J and clone size were drawn from that table, and D and trimming were deduced from the DNA. Among about 220,000 clones listed, over 75% were seen once. The chain recombines TRBV4-1 with TRBJ1-5, with 7 bases identical to TRBD1. The TCR originated in a human donor in a cohort sampled during active COVID-19. Sample: peripheral blood. CDR3 loop: CASSLFTGDNQPQHF. The CDR3 DNA sequence: TGCGCCAGCAGCCTCTTCACAGGGGACAATCAGCCCCAGCATTTT.